Given below is one TCR beta chain in context. The antigen is unknown. These data come from a study of persistence of HIV-infected CD4 T cells. An overlapping HIV-1 Gag peptide pool stimulated these cells at about 1 ug/peptide/mL. Sorting selected CD4+ T cells upregulating both CD40 ligand and CD69. Inclusion required CMV-positive serology and CD4+ counts above 400 cells/uL. Stimulated PBMCs had first been depleted of CD8+ T cells. This CDR3 contains 14 residues. Deletions cut 3 bases from V and 0 bases from J, with 6 bases between. Germline CDR1 WSHSY, CDR2 SAAADI. The immunoSEQ assay was version 4, run in survey mode. Each sample used up to about 1 ug genomic DNA diluted to around 9.5 ng/uL. Sequencing was performed with immunoSEQ multiplex PCR; in TCRdb, only in-frame clones are kept and a portion is missing. The sample yields tens of thousands of clones, less than 75% seen once.

The TCR was taken from an adult man with HIV who was CMV-seropositive. Here the sequenced sample was CD4+ T cells sorted from PBMCs after approximately 20-hour stimulation, taken from a patient who received antiretroviral therapy. This chain connects TRBV10-2 to TRBJ1-5, with D uncertain. The CDR3 DNA sequence: TGCGCCAGCAGTGAAATCGATAGCAATCAGCCCCAGCATTTT. Translated: CASSEIDSNQPQHF.